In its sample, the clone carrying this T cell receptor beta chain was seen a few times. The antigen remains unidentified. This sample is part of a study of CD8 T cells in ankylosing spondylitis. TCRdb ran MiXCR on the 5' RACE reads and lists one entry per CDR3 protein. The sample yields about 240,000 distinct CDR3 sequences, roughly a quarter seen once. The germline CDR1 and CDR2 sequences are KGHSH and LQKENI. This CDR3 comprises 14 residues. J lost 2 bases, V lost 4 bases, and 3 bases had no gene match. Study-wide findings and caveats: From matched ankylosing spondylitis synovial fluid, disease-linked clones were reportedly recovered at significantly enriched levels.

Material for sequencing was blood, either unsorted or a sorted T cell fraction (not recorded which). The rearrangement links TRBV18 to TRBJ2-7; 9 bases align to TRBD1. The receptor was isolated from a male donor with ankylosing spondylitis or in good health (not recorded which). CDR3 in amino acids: CASSQGQGTYEQYF. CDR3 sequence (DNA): TGTGCCAGCTCACAGGGACAGGGAACCTACGAGCAGTACTTC.